This TCR beta chain emerged from a study of blood T cells in healthy people across ages. Study-wide results and caveats: Naive and antigen-experienced cells could not be conclusively compared, given unsorted PBMCs.

The CDR3 length is 16 residues. Germline CDR1 and CDR2: SGHNT and YENEEA. The V end lost 0 bases, the J end lost 0 bases, and 12 bases lay between the germline ends. Sample-barcoded 5' priming and a J-beta primer mix drove a second PCR of about 7 to 11 cycles. The template-switch adaptor, which had 12 random nucleotides, put a tag on each cDNA molecule. In TCRdb, the 5' RACE reads were re-called with MiXCR into one record per CDR3 protein. The sample has around 2 million distinct CDR3 sequences, roughly two fifths seen once. A single count supports this clonotype. Its antigen is undetermined. The specimen was blood. This chain links TRBV11-3 with TRBJ2-7; D is unclear. The TCR originated in a human donor in good health. The CDR3 loop is CASSLDDLVSSYEQYF. CDR3 in DNA: TGTGCCAGCAGCTTAGACGACCTGGTCAGCTCCTACGAGCAGTACTTC.